This TCR beta chain originates from a study of blood T cell repertoires in COVID-19. About the study: COVID-19 samples collected from the United States, Italy and Spain covered acute and convalescent phases.

Repertoires were generated with immunoSEQ multiplex PCR, while TCRdb's copy carries only in-frame clones and drops some. The repertoire holds 200,000 to 250,000 clones, with 86% as singletons. V shed 5 bases and J 0 bases; nucleotides not matched to a gene: 7. The germline CDR1 and CDR2 sequences are SEHNR and FQNEAQ (reference sequence). The CDR3 loop spans 16 amino acids. The chain employs TRBV7-9 and TRBJ2-1, with 7 bases aligning to TRBD1. This receptor was identified in a woman aged 45 to 65 in a cohort exposed to, infected with or recovered from COVID-19 (not recorded which). The sample taken for sequencing was PBMCs or T cells enriched from blood (not recorded which). CDR3 sequence (DNA): TGTGCCAGCAGCACTCTGACAGGGAGCTCCTACAATGAGCAGTTCTTC. This encodes CASSTLTGSSYNEQFF.